The 27 T cell receptor beta chains listed next were all sequenced from one sample in a study of T cells in Graves' hyperthyroidism and ophthalmopathy. The CDR3 regions of TCR beta were amplified from RNA transcripts. An initial round of RT-PCR targeting the TCR CDR3 relied on the HTBI primer set. One entry per CDR3 protein, called by TCRdb with MiXCR from the multiplex PCR reads. Of roughly 600,000 distinct CDR3 sequences detected, more than 12% appear once; the ten largest clones hold roughly an eighth. The sequenced material came from blood. The receptors were sampled from a woman aged 45-65 years with Graves' ophthalmopathy.

This clonotype was seen more than once but under ten times. This sequence joins TRBV9 and TRBJ1-2; perhaps TRBD1 as D (5 bases). Trimming shortened V by 6 bases and J by 3 bases, and 9 bases separated the two germline ends. Germline V lookup: CDR1 SGDLS, CDR2 YYNGEE. CDR3 length equals 12 residues. CDR3 in amino acids: CASKGRDYGYTF. The DNA for the CDR3 is TGTGCCAGCAAGGGGCGCGACTATGGCTACACCTTC.

V and J are TRBV4-3 and TRBJ1-3; the D is unclear. V was shortened by 3 bases and J by 0 bases, with 6 bases between the two germline ends. The CDR3 runs 14 residues. CDR1 and CDR2 from the germline V gene are LGHNA and YSLEER. The CDR3 spells CASSQGISGNTIYF. In nucleotides, the CDR3 is TGCGCCAGCAGCCAGGGAATCTCTGGAAACACCATATATTTT.

In this sample, this clonotype turned up many times. This chain joins TRBV28 and TRBJ2-5; D is uncertain. The CDR3 length is 15 residues. The ends were cut back, 3 bases at V and 5 bases at J, with 16 bases in the middle. Germline V gene lookup returns CDR1 MDHEN and CDR2 SYDVKM. The CDR3 nucleotides read TGTGCCAGCAGTTTTTCTCTCCTCAAAGGGGAGACCCAGTACTTC. Translating gives CASSFSLLKGETQYF.

This clonotype was picked up many times. This rearrangement joins TRBV20-1 to TRBJ2-7, with D tentatively TRBD1 (6 bases). The CDR3 consists of 15 residues. V lost 0 bases and J 2 bases, leaving 14 bases between the germline ends. Germline CDR1 is DFQATT and CDR2 is SNEGSKA (reference sequence). The CDR3 here is CSARDGTHETYEQYF. The CDR3 DNA follows: TGCAGTGCTAGAGATGGGACACACGAGACCTACGAGCAGTACTTC.

The table lists this clonotype with many counts. J is TRBJ2-1 and V is TRBV20-1, with 10 bases identical to TRBD2. Trimming at V came to 3 bases and at J to 4 bases, leaving 6 bases not matched to a gene. Germline values: CDR1 DFQATT, CDR2 SNEGSKA (reference sequence). CDR3 length: 15 amino acids. Written as DNA, the CDR3 is TGCAGTGCTAGTACGCCTAGCGGGAGTTACAATGAGCAGTTCTTC. This gives the protein CSASTPSGSYNEQFF.

This clonotype was counted ten times or more. V is TRBV2 and J is TRBJ1-4, with D possibly TRBD1 on 6 matching bases. The CDR3 is made up of 15 amino acids. From germline, CDR1 is SNHLY and CDR2 FYNNEI. Trimming cost V 1 base and J 8 bases, with 14 bases left between them. CDR3 region: CASSEEGGGLEKLFF. The CDR3 DNA is TGTGCCAGCAGTGAAGAAGGAGGGGGTTTGGAAAAACTGTTTTTT. Combining the CDR3 with reference TRBV2 and TRBJ1-4 gives the whole variable domain EPEVTQTPSHQVTQMGQEVILRCVPISNHLYFYWYRQILGQKVEFLVSFYNNEISEKSEIFDDQFSVERPDGSNFTLKIRSTKLEDSAMYFCASSEEGGGLEKLFFGSGTQLSVL.

The gene calls are TRBV7-9 and TRBJ2-2; TRBD2 agrees at 9 bases. Germline-derived CDR1 and CDR2 are SEHNR and FQNEAQ (reference sequence). The V and J ends lost 5 bases and 5 bases, in that order; junction bases with no gene match: 9. This CDR3 has 16 residues. CDR3 DNA: TGTGCCAGCAGCCAACGTAGCGGGAGTCGAACCGGGGAGCTGTTTTTT. Translation gives CASSQRSGSRTGELFF.

This clonotype was seen repeatedly, ten times or more. The rearrangement links TRBV19 to TRBJ2-3, with 11 bases aligning to TRBD1. The J segment lost 4 bases and the V segment lost 10 bases, leaving 4 bases of the junction unmatched. Germline V gives CDR1 LNHDA, CDR2 SQIVND (reference sequence). CDR3 length: 13 residues. In DNA, the CDR3 is TGTGCCACAACGGGACAGGGGGCAGATACGCAGTATTTT. Its protein is CATTGQGADTQYF.

This clonotype was counted a few times. V gene TRBV5-1 combines with J gene TRBJ2-5; D perhaps matches TRBD1 (6 bases). This CDR3 has 13 amino acids. The V gene lost 1 base and the J gene lost 4 bases, with 8 bases spanning the gap. CDR1 is SGHRS and CDR2 is YFSETQ in the germline V gene. The CDR3 is CASSLKGVETQYF. CDR3 DNA sequence: TGCGCCAGCAGCTTGAAGGGGGTAGAGACCCAGTACTTC.

The sample holds many counts of this clonotype. For the CDR3, the DNA is TGTGCCAGCAGTTCGGACTATAACACTGAAGCTTTCTTT. Translating gives CASSSDYNTEAFF. The J gene is TRBJ1-1, the V gene TRBV7-2; no clear D gene. The V end lost 6 bases, the J end lost 2 bases, and 10 bases lay between the germline ends. The germline V gene has CDR1 SGHTA and CDR2 FQGNSA. The CDR3 is 13 amino acids.

The chain uses TRBV12-3 or TRBV12-4 and TRBJ1-2, with 9 bases aligning to TRBD1. This CDR3 is 15 amino acids long. The V and J ends lost 0 bases and 14 bases, in that order; junction bases with no gene match: 13. Here the CDR3 DNA reads TGTGCCAGCAGTTTAGCGGAACGGGACAGGGCTTCGCTAACCTTC. Translating gives CASSLAERDRASLTF.

This clonotype was seen at least ten times. The V and J genes are TRBV28 and TRBJ2-7, with D tentatively TRBD2 (5 bases). V was clipped by 6 bases and J by 0 bases, with 15 bases between them. The CDR3 runs to 15 residues. Germline V gene sequence: CDR1 MDHEN, CDR2 SYDVKM. The CDR3 sequence is CASRGLLALSYEQYF. The CDR3 DNA reads TGTGCCAGCAGAGGACTTCTAGCACTCTCCTACGAGCAGTACTTC.

This clonotype was picked up many times. In DNA, the CDR3 is TGCGCCAGCAGCCTATCGACAGGGGCCGAGGGCTACACCTTC. This sequence encodes CASSLSTGAEGYTF. The V call is TRBV5-1, the J call TRBJ1-2; TRBD1 matches at 8 bases. CDR1 and CDR2 from the germline V gene are SGHRS and YFSETQ. This CDR3 is 14 amino acids long. Germline trimming cut 4 bases from V and 8 bases from J; bases unmatched to any gene: 10.

The table lists this clonotype with many counts. The chain uses TRBV30 and TRBJ1-1; no clear D. Germline V gives CDR1 GTSNPN, CDR2 SVGIG (reference sequence). The length of the CDR3 is 14 residues. Trimming left V 0 bases short and J 0 bases short, with 8 bases between. The CDR3 protein is CAWSVLGMNTEAFF. The CDR3 DNA reads TGTGCCTGGAGTGTACTTGGGATGAACACTGAAGCTTTCTTT.

This clonotype was detected ten times or more. The V gene is TRBV28, the J gene TRBJ1-1, with D perhaps TRBD1 (6 bases). The length of the CDR3 is 16 residues. The V and J ends lost 2 bases and 0 bases respectively, with 13 bases between them. Germline V gene sequence: CDR1 MDHEN, CDR2 SYDVKM. The CDR3 reads CASSLDRYLMNTEAFF. The CDR3 nucleotides are TGTGCCAGCAGTTTAGACAGGTACCTGATGAACACTGAAGCTTTCTTT.

The table lists this clonotype with many counts. The genes are TRBV6-2 or TRBV6-3 and TRBJ1-5, with D unresolved. From germline, CDR1 is MNHEY and CDR2 SVGEGT. V shed 5 bases and J shed 7 bases, with 15 bases lying between them. CDR3 length equals 14 residues. CDR3 amino acids: CASSTGGLDQPQHF. For the CDR3, the DNA is TGTGCCAGCAGTACCGGTGGGCTCGACCAGCCCCAGCATTTT.

There are many counts of this clonotype. The chain has TRBV11-2 and TRBJ2-7; 7 positions match TRBD1. CDR1 and CDR2 (germline): SGHAT, FQNNGV. This CDR3 has 16 residues. With V trimmed by 0 bases and J by 2 bases, 7 bases remained unmatched. For the CDR3, the DNA is TGTGCCAGCAGCTTAGATCAATGGCAGGGGGCCTACGAGCAGTACTTC. Amino acid sequence: CASSLDQWQGAYEQYF.

The chain links TRBV29-1 to TRBJ2-2; maybe TRBD1 (8 bases). The V and J ends lost 7 bases and 0 bases respectively, with 21 bases between them. The CDR3 runs 17 residues. The germline V gene has CDR1 SQVTM and CDR2 ANQGSEA. The CDR3 bases are TGCAGCGGCCTAACAGGGGGGGGGGGGACGAACACCGGGGAGCTGTTTTTT. This sequence encodes CSGLTGGGGTNTGELFF.

This chain connects TRBV19 to TRBJ2-1, with unresolved D. V gave up 5 bases and J gave up 4 bases, with 18 bases separating them. CDR1 and CDR2 (germline): LNHDA, SQIVND (reference sequence). This CDR3 is 16 amino acids long. DNA for the CDR3: TGTGCCAGTAGTTCCCCAACTTCGCGGAATTACAATGAGCAGTTCTTC. Amino acids: CASSSPTSRNYNEQFF.

This clonotype was found many times. The genes are TRBV11-2 and TRBJ1-1; D is perhaps TRBD1 (5 bases). Trimming pared 0 bases from V and 4 bases from J, leaving 12 bases between. CDR1 and CDR2 (germline): SGHAT, FQNNGV. The CDR3 extends over 15 amino acids. CDR3 protein: CASSLERVGATEAFF. For the CDR3, the DNA is TGTGCCAGCAGCTTAGAAAGGGTAGGGGCCACTGAAGCTTTCTTT.

This clonotype showed up many times. The CDR3 sequence: CASGPGLAGSYNEQFF. The CDR3 nucleotides are TGTGCTAGTGGTCCGGGACTAGCGGGATCCTACAATGAGCAGTTCTTC. The chain links TRBV12-5 to TRBJ2-1; 13 bases fit TRBD2. Germline lookup yields CDR1 LGHNT and CDR2 FRNRAP. Losses at the gene ends were 5 bases for V and 1 base for J; bases not matched to a gene: 2. The CDR3 has 16 amino acids.

The chain carries TRBV5-1 and TRBJ1-4, with D unresolved. Germline V gives CDR1 SGHRS, CDR2 YFSETQ. Trimming removed 3 bases at V and 4 bases at J, with 13 bases between. CDR3 length: 15 residues. The DNA of the CDR3 is TGCGCCAGCAGCTACCTGACCGAAGATAATGAAAAACTGTTTTTT. Translating it yields CASSYLTEDNEKLFF.

This clonotype was seen only a few times. This chain connects TRBV10-3 to TRBJ2-6; D is uncertain. Germline CDR1 and CDR2: ENHRY and SYGVKD. The CDR3 runs to 11 residues. The ends were cut back, 10 bases at V and 2 bases at J, with 3 bases in the middle. CDR3 loop: CATAGANVLTF. The CDR3 DNA reads as TGTGCCACCGCTGGGGCCAACGTCCTGACTTTC.

This clonotype was found a few times. The chain joins TRBV24-1 to TRBJ1-5; D is perhaps TRBD1 (5 bases). Per germline, CDR1 KGHDR and CDR2 SFDVKD. This CDR3 is built from 14 residues. V lost 5 bases, J lost 3 bases, and 10 bases lay in between. This CDR3 is CATSGGRVNQPQHF. The CDR3 region has the DNA TGTGCCACCAGTGGAGGCAGGGTCAATCAGCCCCAGCATTTT.

Regarding this clonotype: A much bigger clone sits one base away, suggesting this may be a read error. The V gene is TRBV30, the J gene TRBJ2-3; perhaps TRBD1 as D (5 bases). The CDR3 has 12 residues. Germline CDR1 reads GTSNPN; CDR2 reads SVGIG (reference sequence). The V end was cut by 5 bases, the J end by 6 bases, with 12 bases between. The CDR3 here is CAWGTPGDTQYF. CDR3 DNA: TGTGCCTGGGGCACCCCAGGGGATACGCAGTATTTT.

This clonotype was detected once. The chain links TRBV6-2 or TRBV6-3 to TRBJ1-2; perhaps TRBD1 as D (5 bases). The CDR3 is made up of 16 amino acids. Looked up from germline, CDR1 is MNHEY and CDR2 is SVGEGT. Trimming left V 2 bases short and J 0 bases short, with 13 bases between. CDR3 sequence (DNA): TGTGCCAGCAGTTACAGTGGGGGACCATCTAACTATGGCTACACCTTC. Its translation: CASSYSGGPSNYGYTF.

This chain connects TRBV27 to TRBJ2-7; D not certain. V was clipped by 6 bases and J by 3 bases, with 6 bases between them. The germline V gene has CDR1 MNHEY and CDR2 SMNVEV (reference sequence). The CDR3 contains 11 residues. The CDR3 nucleotides read TGTGCCAGCAGAACTCACTACGAGCAGTACTTC. Its protein product is CASRTHYEQYF.